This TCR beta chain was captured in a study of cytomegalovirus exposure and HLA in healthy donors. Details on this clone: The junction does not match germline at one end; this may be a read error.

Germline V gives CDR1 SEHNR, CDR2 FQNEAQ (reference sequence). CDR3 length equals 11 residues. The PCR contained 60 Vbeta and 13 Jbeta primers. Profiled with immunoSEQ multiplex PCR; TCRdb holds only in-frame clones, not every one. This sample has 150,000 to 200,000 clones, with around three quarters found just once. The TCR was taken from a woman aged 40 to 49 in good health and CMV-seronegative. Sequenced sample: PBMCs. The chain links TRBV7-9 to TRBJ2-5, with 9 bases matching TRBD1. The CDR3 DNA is TGTGCCAGCAGTCTTAGGGACAGGGAGGACTTC. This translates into CASSLRDREDF.